The following is a T cell receptor (beta chain) sequence with its context. The target antigen is unknown. The V gene's germline CDR1 is MNHEY and CDR2 SVGAGI. This CDR3 is 13 amino acids long. V was pared by 5 bases and J by 0 bases, with 6 bases between. These data originate in a study of cytomegalovirus exposure and HLA in healthy donors. Assay used: immunoSEQ multiplex PCR; TCRdb lists only in-frame clones, some missing. The sample comprises about 63,000 clones, over 90% of which are singletons, and around 7% rests with the top ten. Study-level points and caveats: Reportedly, diagnosis of cytomegalovirus status by the classifier showed high specificity and sensitivity.

The sequencing sample was made of PBMCs. The TCR comes from a woman under 30 in good health and CMV-seropositive. The rearrangement uses TRBV6-5 and TRBJ2-3; D unresolved. CDR3 in amino acids: CASSLQSTDTQYF. The CDR3 bases are TGTGCCAGCAGTCTACAGAGCACAGATACGCAGTATTTT.